The source of this TCR beta chain is a study of blood T cell repertoires in COVID-19. Whole-study context: The United States, Italy and Spain supplied acute and convalescent COVID-19 samples.

Germline loops: CDR1 LNHDA, CDR2 SQIVND (reference sequence). Unmatched junction bases numbered 3, after V lost 2 bases and J lost 3 bases. CDR3 length equals 14 residues. The table came from immunoSEQ multiplex PCR; TCRdb's copy has only in-frame clones and leaves some out. The sample includes over 250,000 clones, 85% of them seen just once. The TCR originated in a man over 45 with active or convalescent COVID-19. The sample comprised peripheral blood. The chain couples TRBV19 to TRBJ2-7; 8 nucleotides line up with TRBD1. The CDR3 loop reads CASSIMGQDYEQYF. The CDR3 DNA sequence: TGTGCCAGTAGTATAATGGGACAGGACTACGAGCAGTACTTC.